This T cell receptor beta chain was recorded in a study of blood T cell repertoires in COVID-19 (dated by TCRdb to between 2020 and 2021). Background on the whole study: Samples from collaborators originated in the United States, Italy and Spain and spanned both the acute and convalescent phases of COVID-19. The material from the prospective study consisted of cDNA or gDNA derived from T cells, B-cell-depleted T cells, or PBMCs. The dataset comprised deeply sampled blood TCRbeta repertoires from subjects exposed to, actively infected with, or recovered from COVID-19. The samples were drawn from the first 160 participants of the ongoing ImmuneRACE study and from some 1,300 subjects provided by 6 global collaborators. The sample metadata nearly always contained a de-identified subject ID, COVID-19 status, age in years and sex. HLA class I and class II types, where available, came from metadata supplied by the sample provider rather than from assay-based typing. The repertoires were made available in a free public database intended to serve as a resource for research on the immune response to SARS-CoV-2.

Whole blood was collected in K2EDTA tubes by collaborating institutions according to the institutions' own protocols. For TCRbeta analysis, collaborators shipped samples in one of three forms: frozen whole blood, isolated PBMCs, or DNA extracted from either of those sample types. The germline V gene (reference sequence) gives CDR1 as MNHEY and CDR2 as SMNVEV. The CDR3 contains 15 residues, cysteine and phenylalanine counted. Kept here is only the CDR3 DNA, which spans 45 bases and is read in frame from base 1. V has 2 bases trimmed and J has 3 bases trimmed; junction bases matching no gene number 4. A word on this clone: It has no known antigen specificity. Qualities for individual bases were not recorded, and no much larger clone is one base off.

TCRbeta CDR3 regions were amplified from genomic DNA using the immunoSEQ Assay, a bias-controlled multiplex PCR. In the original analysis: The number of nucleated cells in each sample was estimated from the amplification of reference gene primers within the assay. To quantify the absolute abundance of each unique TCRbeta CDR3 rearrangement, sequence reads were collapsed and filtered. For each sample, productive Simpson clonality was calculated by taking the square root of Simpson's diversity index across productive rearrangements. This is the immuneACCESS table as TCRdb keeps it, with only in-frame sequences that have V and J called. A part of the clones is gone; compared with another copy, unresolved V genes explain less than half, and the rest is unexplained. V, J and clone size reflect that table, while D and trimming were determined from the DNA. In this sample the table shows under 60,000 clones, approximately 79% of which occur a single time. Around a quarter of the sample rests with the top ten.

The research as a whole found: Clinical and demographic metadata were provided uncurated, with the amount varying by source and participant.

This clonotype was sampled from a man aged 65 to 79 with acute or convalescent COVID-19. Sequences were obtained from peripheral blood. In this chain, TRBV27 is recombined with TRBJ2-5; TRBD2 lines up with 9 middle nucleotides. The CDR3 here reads CASSLKGLAEETQYF. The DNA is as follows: TGTGCCAGCAGTTTAAAGGGACTAGCCGAAGAGACCCAGTACTTC.